The present T cell receptor beta chain was sequenced within a study of cytomegalovirus exposure and HLA in healthy donors. Worth noting for this clone: Its antigen is currently unknown.

The CDR3 runs 15 residues. Trimming took off 2 bases at V and 4 bases at J, with 14 bases between the two ends. CDR1 is MNHEY, CDR2 SMNVEV, per germline (reference sequence). Study-level findings and limits: An Asian-associated ancestry cluster reportedly showed fewer N-insertions than the approximately 700-donor mean in a later analysis. In vitro experiments confirmed that a few CMV-associated chains were specific for CMV antigens.

PCR employed 60 Vbeta and 13 Jbeta primers. Assay: immunoSEQ multiplex PCR; the TCRdb copy retains only in-frame clones and omits some. This sample has roughly 97,000 clones, with approximately 9% found just once. Every donor was a healthy person donating bone marrow. This chain uses TRBV27 with TRBJ1-1, with D perhaps matching TRBD1 (6 bases). Sequences were obtained from PBMCs. This receptor was identified in a man aged 45 to 65 in good health and CMV-seropositive. The CDR3 reads CASSLNPQGPTEAFF. CDR3 nucleotides: TGTGCCAGCAGTTTAAATCCCCAGGGGCCCACTGAAGCTTTCTTT.